The 22 T cell receptor beta chains below were found in one sample sequenced in a study of OX40 agonist ivuxolimab in advanced cancers. Here immunoSEQ multiplex PCR was the method, and the copy in TCRdb shows in-frame clones only, minus some. This table has 40,000 to 60,000 clones, roughly 85% appearing once. Sequenced here: CD4+ or CD8+ T cells sorted from blood, sampled in a trial of the OX40 agonist ivuxolimab. Source of these receptors: an adult with an advanced solid tumor such as melanoma, head and neck, liver or kidney cancer.

This clone was observed a single time. The chain carries TRBV27 and TRBJ2-1, with TRBD2 matching over 7 bases. The CDR3 consists of 16 residues. The V gene end was trimmed by 2 bases and the J gene end by 0 bases; junction bases not matched to a gene: 4. Germline lookup yields CDR1 MNHEY and CDR2 SMNVEV (reference sequence). The chain's CDR3 is CASSLDGGSSYNEQFF. For the CDR3, the DNA is TGTGCCAGCAGTTTAGACGGGGGGAGCTCCTACAATGAGCAGTTCTTC.

The chain carries TRBV7-9 and TRBJ1-2, with a weak D call TRBD1 (6 bases). The CDR3 loop spans 13 amino acids. The V and J ends lost 0 bases and 6 bases respectively, with 8 bases between them. Germline assignment: CDR1 SEHNR and CDR2 FQNEAQ (reference sequence). CDR3: CASSLAQGDGYTF. The CDR3 region has the DNA TGTGCCAGCAGCTTAGCACAGGGTGATGGCTACACCTTC.

The J gene is TRBJ1-2, the V gene TRBV28; tentative D call: TRBD1 (5 bases). The CDR3 runs to 16 residues. Looked up from germline, CDR1 is MDHEN and CDR2 is SYDVKM. The V end lost 6 bases, the J end lost 3 bases, and 20 bases lay between the germline ends. CDR3 in amino acids: CASSPEVAGRHYGYTF. As DNA, the CDR3 is TGTGCCAGCAGCCCAGAGGTGGCGGGACGGCACTATGGCTACACCTTC.

The chain has TRBV27 and TRBJ1-1, with TRBD1 matching over 7 bases. Trimming cost V 4 bases and J 0 bases; bases outside gene matches: 5. Germline V gene lookup returns CDR1 MNHEY and CDR2 SMNVEV (reference sequence). The CDR3 sequence is 15 residues long. The CDR3 nucleotides read TGTGCCAGCAGTTGGACAGGAAACATGAACACTGAAGCTTTCTTT. Residues: CASSWTGNMNTEAFF.

The chain uses TRBV7-2 and TRBJ2-3, with a tentative D call TRBD2 (5 bases). V was cut by 3 bases and J by 2 bases, with 12 bases left in between. CDR1 is SGHTA and CDR2 is FQGNSA in the germline V gene. This CDR3 is built from 15 residues. For the CDR3, the DNA is TGTGCCAGCAGCTTGTGGCGACTAAACACAGATACGCAGTATTTT. Translating gives CASSLWRLNTDTQYF. The whole variable domain, filled in from reference TRBV7-2 and TRBJ2-3, reads GAGVSQSPSNKVTEKGKDVELRCDPISGHTALYWYRQSLGQGLEFLIYFQGNSAPDKSGLPSDRFSAERTGGSVSTLTIQRTQQEDSAVYLCASSLWRLNTDTQYFGPGTRLTVL.

The chain has TRBV2 and TRBJ2-5; 14 bases align to TRBD2. The trim removed 7 bases at V and 1 base at J, leaving 2 bases unmatched. Germline CDR1 and CDR2: SNHLY and FYNNEI. There are 15 residues in the CDR3. The CDR3 nucleotides are TGTGCCAGCATGGGACTAGCGGGAGTCCAAGAGACCCAGTACTTC. Translation gives CASMGLAGVQETQYF.

V usage is TRBV13 and J usage is TRBJ2-1; 10 bases are a match to TRBD2. Germline CDR1 reads PRHDT; CDR2 reads FYEKMQ (reference sequence). The CDR3 is 15 amino acids. The trim removed 4 bases at V and 5 bases at J, leaving 5 bases unmatched. The CDR3 loop reads CASSSPGLANNEQFF. In DNA, the CDR3 is TGTGCCAGCAGCTCACCGGGACTAGCGAACAATGAGCAGTTCTTC.

Only a few counts were recorded for this clone. This rearrangement joins TRBV27 to TRBJ2-1; TRBD2 agrees at 13 bases. Germline lookup yields CDR1 MNHEY and CDR2 SMNVEV (reference sequence). This CDR3 is 15 amino acids long. The J segment lost 8 bases and the V segment lost 5 bases, leaving 6 bases of the junction unmatched. In DNA form, the CDR3 reads TGTGCCAGCAGTCAACTAGCGGGGGGGCATGATGAGCAGTTCTTC. Translated, it gives CASSQLAGGHDEQFF.

The rearrangement uses TRBV19 and TRBJ1-1; D is undetermined. Trimming removed 7 bases at V and 6 bases at J, with 9 bases between. Looked up from germline, CDR1 is LNHDA and CDR2 is SQIVND (reference sequence). The CDR3 consists of 11 residues. CDR3 DNA sequence: TGTGCCAGTAAACTGGGAGCTGAAGCTTTCTTT. Translating it yields CASKLGAEAFF.

The chain combines TRBV4-3 with TRBJ1-4; 7 nucleotides align to TRBD1. The CDR3 is 16 amino acids. With V trimmed by 2 bases and J by 3 bases, 6 bases remained unmatched. Germline CDR1 is LGHNA and CDR2 is YSLEER. CDR3 residues: CASSQFRQGANEKLFF. CDR3 sequence (DNA): TGCGCCAGCAGCCAATTCCGACAGGGCGCTAATGAAAAACTGTTTTTT.

V usage is TRBV9 and J usage is TRBJ1-5; perhaps TRBD1 as D (5 bases). The CDR3 is 13 residues long. Germline CDR1 is SGDLS and CDR2 is YYNGEE. Trimming shortened V by 0 bases and J by 6 bases, and 7 bases separated the two germline ends. In DNA form, the CDR3 reads TGTGCCAGCAGCGTAGGCGGGGGTCAGCCCCAGCATTTT. Its protein is CASSVGGGQPQHF.

This clone turned up a few times. The chain combines TRBV9 with TRBJ1-1; D might be TRBD1 (6 bases). The germline V gene encodes CDR1 SGDLS and CDR2 YYNGEE. The CDR3 length is 13 residues. Trimming removed 0 bases at V and 8 bases at J, with 11 bases between. The CDR3 nucleotides read TGTGCCAGCAGCGTAGCAGGGACAACCGAAGCTTTCTTT. This translates into CASSVAGTTEAFF. The complete variable domain, with remaining parts taken from reference TRBV9 and TRBJ1-1, reads DSGVTQTPKHLITATGQRVTLRCSPRSGDLSVYWYQQSLDQGLQFLIQYYNGEERAKGNILERFSAQQFPDLHSELNLSSLELGDSALYFCASSVAGTTEAFFGQGTRLTVV.

The chain couples TRBV7-9 to TRBJ2-1; D not resolved. Germline V CDR1 and CDR2: SEHNR, FQNEAQ (reference sequence). CDR3 length equals 13 residues. Deletions cut 1 base from V and 6 bases from J, with 7 bases between. The CDR3 loop is CASSLESSNEQFF. The CDR3 nucleotides are TGTGCCAGCAGCTTAGAGAGCTCCAATGAGCAGTTCTTC.

The V and J genes are TRBV18 and TRBJ2-1; a possible D gene is TRBD2 (6 bases). Per the germline V gene, CDR1 is KGHSH and CDR2 is LQKENI. The CDR3 consists of 15 residues. Trimming left V 4 bases short and J 2 bases short, with 12 bases between. CDR3 sequence (DNA): TGTGCCAGCTCACAAAGCGGGTCTGCCTACAATGAGCAGTTCTTC. Residues: CASSQSGSAYNEQFF.

J is TRBJ1-1 and V is TRBV4-1; possibly TRBD1 for D (5 bases). The germline V and J ends were trimmed by 0 bases and 3 bases, with 20 bases remaining between them. The CDR3 extends over 18 amino acids. Germline CDR1 is MGHRA and CDR2 is YSYEKL. The CDR3 loop is CASSQDRWEIGGDTEAFF. CDR3 nucleotide sequence: TGCGCCAGCAGCCAAGACCGGTGGGAAATCGGGGGTGACACTGAAGCTTTCTTT.

The rearrangement uses TRBV28 and TRBJ1-5; 10 positions agree with TRBD1. Germline V gives CDR1 MDHEN, CDR2 SYDVKM. The CDR3 contains 18 residues. Germline trimming cut 3 bases from V and 4 bases from J; bases unmatched to any gene: 12. The CDR3 region is CASSFLLIRDRGNQPQHF. CDR3 nucleotide sequence: TGTGCCAGCAGTTTCTTATTAATCAGGGACAGGGGTAATCAGCCCCAGCATTTT.

As DNA, the CDR3 is TGTGCCAGCAGCCTGCAGGTAGCCAAAAACATTCAGTACTTC. Translated: CASSLQVAKNIQYF. The chain employs TRBV5-8 and TRBJ2-4; the D is unclear. Between the trimmed V and J ends, which lost 4 bases and 0 bases, there was a span of 8 bases. Germline assignment: CDR1 SGHTS and CDR2 YDEGEE. This CDR3 spans 14 amino acids.

The rearrangement uses TRBV29-1 and TRBJ2-3; D unclear. Germline V lookup: CDR1 SQVTM, CDR2 ANQGSEA. The CDR3 length is 17 residues. Trimming pared 6 bases from V and 0 bases from J, leaving 22 bases between. For the CDR3, the DNA is TGCAGCGTCGATCTAATTTGGGGAAGATCTAGCACAGATACGCAGTATTTT. It specifies CSVDLIWGRSSTDTQYF.

This rearrangement joins TRBV28 to TRBJ2-7; 9 nucleotides match TRBD1. CDR3 length: 13 residues. The germline CDR1 and CDR2 sequences are MDHEN and SYDVKM. Germline trimming cut 6 bases from V and 5 bases from J; bases unmatched to any gene: 5. The CDR3 bases are TGTGCCAGCAGGGGGGACAGGGTCGACGAGCAGTACGTC. Protein: CASRGDRVDEQYV.

This chain connects TRBV7-8 to TRBJ1-6, with 8 bases aligning to TRBD1. Germline CDR1 is SGHVS and CDR2 is FQNEAQ. With V trimmed by 5 bases and J by 8 bases, 11 bases remained unmatched. The CDR3 is 16 residues long. The CDR3 DNA reads as TGTGCCAGCAGCCCTACGGACAGGGTGGTTCATTCACCCCTCCACTTT. Protein: CASSPTDRVVHSPLHF.

The chain links TRBV9 to TRBJ1-4; D gene unclear. The length of the CDR3 is 13 residues. The V gene's germline CDR1 is SGDLS and CDR2 YYNGEE. V was clipped by 3 bases and J by 9 bases, with 12 bases between them. CDR3 DNA sequence: TGTGCCAGCAGCGCCTTTCCCGGACAAAAACTGTTTTTT. Translation: CASSAFPGQKLFF.

The chain couples TRBV18 to TRBJ1-2, with no clear D. Germline assignment: CDR1 KGHSH and CDR2 LQKENI. The CDR3 spans 14 residues. V was clipped by 0 bases and J by 0 bases, with 5 bases between them. CDR3 sequence (DNA): TGTGCCAGCTCACCACCCCGGACTAACTATGGCTACACCTTC. It translates to CASSPPRTNYGYTF. Drawing the rest from reference TRBV18 and TRBJ1-2, the complete variable domain is NAGVMQNPRHLVRRRGQEARLRCSPMKGHSHVYWYRQLPEEGLKFMVYLQKENIIDESGMPKERFSAEFPKEGPSILRIQQVVRGDSAAYFCASSPPRTNYGYTFGSGTRLTVV.